This T cell receptor (beta chain) came from a study of T cell changes during pregnancy in multiple sclerosis. This CDR3 has 14 residues. Germline values: CDR1 SGHKS, CDR2 YYEKEE (reference sequence). V gave up 6 bases and J gave up 7 bases, with 19 bases separating them. Profiling relied on immunoSEQ multiplex PCR, and the TCRdb table lists in-frame clones only, not all of them. Here the sample spans 75,000 to 100,000 clones, 90% being singletons. The TCR comes from a female donor in good health, enrolled as a control in a pregnancy study. The chain combines TRBV5-5 with TRBJ1-2; D remains unclear. The specimen was peripheral blood, collected in the second trimester of pregnancy. This CDR3 reads CASNYGSPQVGYTF. In DNA, the CDR3 is TGTGCCAGCAATTATGGCAGTCCCCAGGTTGGCTACACCTTC. Full variable domain (outside the CDR3, taken from reference TRBV5-5 and TRBJ1-2): DAGVTQSPTHLIKTRGQQVTLRCSPISGHKSVSWYQQVLGQGPQFIFQYYEKEERGRGNFPDRFSARQFPNYSSELNVNALLLGDSALYLCASNYGSPQVGYTFGSGTRLTVV.